This T cell receptor beta chain derives from a study of cytomegalovirus exposure and HLA in healthy donors. This clone came up a few times. Its target is not known. Study-wide results and limits: In presence/absence analyses, roughly uniform sequencing depth across donors was assumed. A later analysis revealed that TCR association rates differed between HLA loci, peaking at DRB1 and bottoming out at HLA-C.

Between the trimmed V and J ends, which lost 4 bases and 0 bases, there was a span of 3 bases. This CDR3 is built from 13 residues. The germline V gene encodes CDR1 SGHTA and CDR2 FQGTGA. Primers included in the PCR were 60 Vbeta and 13 Jbeta primers. In the study's own analysis: A later analysis tallied approximately 87 million unique TCR beta chains, approximately 10 million of them shared. Some clones are missing from TCRdb's copy, which holds only in-frame ones; the method was immunoSEQ multiplex PCR. Clone size and V and J calls were adopted from that table, with D and trimming inferred from the DNA. Among under 70,000 clones listed, approximately 80% were seen once.

The rearrangement joins TRBV7-3 to TRBJ2-2; no reliable D call. The source material was PBMCs. The origin of this receptor is a female donor in good health and CMV-seronegative. The CDR3 region has the DNA TGTGCCAGCAGCTCTCCGAACACCGGGGAGCTGTTTTTT. Residues: CASSSPNTGELFF.